The 5 T cell receptor beta chains listed next were all sequenced from one sample in a study of shared clonotypes between healthy human individuals. TCRdb keeps only in-frame clones here, not all; method: immunoSEQ multiplex PCR. The table records around 1 million clones, 76% of them present only once. Sequencing used memory CD4+ T cells sorted from blood. Subset denoted: CD45RA-negative fraction. These receptors all come from a man between 18 and 29 years old in good health.

This clone has more than one count but fewer than ten. The chain recombines TRBV5-4 with TRBJ1-1; tentative D call: TRBD1 (5 bases). CDR3 length: 14 amino acids. CDR1 and CDR2 (germline): SGHNT, YYREEE (reference sequence). Trimming stripped 5 bases from V and 2 bases from J, with 13 bases between. The CDR3 is CASRQVTENTEAFF. In DNA, the CDR3 is TGTGCCAGCAGACAGGTGACCGAAAACACTGAAGCTTTCTTT. Full variable domain (remainder filled in from reference TRBV5-4 and TRBJ1-1): ETGVTQSPTHLIKTRGQQVTLRCSSQSGHNTVSWYQQALGQGPQFIFQYYREEENGRGNFPPRFSGLQFPNYSSELNVNALELDDSALYLCASRQVTENTEAFFGQGTRLTVV.

The chain is built from TRBV30 and TRBJ1-1; D is undetermined. This CDR3 is 11 amino acids long. Trimming cost V 3 bases and J 5 bases, with 7 bases left between them. Germline CDR1 is GTSNPN and CDR2 is SVGIG (reference sequence). The CDR3 reads CAWRRKTEAFF. CDR3 DNA sequence: TGTGCCTGGAGAAGGAAAACTGAAGCTTTCTTT.

In this sample, this clone turned up a few times. The chain couples TRBV2 to TRBJ2-5, with D uncertain. The CDR3 is 13 residues long. V dropped 9 bases and J dropped 2 bases, with 13 bases sitting between them. Germline V gene data show CDR1 as SNHLY and CDR2 as FYNNEI. CDR3 in amino acids: CASLLVEQETQYF. In DNA, the CDR3 is TGTGCCAGTTTATTGGTAGAACAAGAGACCCAGTACTTC.

V gene TRBV2 combines with J gene TRBJ2-7, with a weak D call TRBD2 (6 bases). This CDR3 region has 14 residues. Germline V gene sequence: CDR1 SNHLY, CDR2 FYNNEI. The V end was cut by 8 bases, the J end by 4 bases, with 18 bases between. The CDR3 sequence: CASSGTEGRYEQYF. CDR3 in DNA: TGTGCCAGCTCCGGGACGGAGGGTCGATACGAGCAGTACTTC.

This clone was seen a single time. The V gene is TRBV14, the J gene TRBJ2-7; TRBD2 matches 7 bases. CDR3 size: 18 residues. The V gene's germline CDR1 is SGHDN and CDR2 FVKESK. V shed 0 bases and J 8 bases; nucleotides not matched to a gene: 19. The CDR3 nucleotides read TGTGCCAGCAGCCAAGAAAAACCCCGGGAGGCCCAGGGAAGGAAGCAGTACTTC. This codes for CASSQEKPREAQGRKQYF.